The 16 T cell receptor beta chains presented below share a single source sample, sequenced in a study of blood T cell repertoires in COVID-19. Method: immunoSEQ multiplex PCR; TCRdb's copy keeps in-frame clones and lacks some. The sample records 240,000 or so clones, approximately 83% being singletons. The material sequenced was PBMCs or T cells enriched from blood (not recorded which). These receptors were collected from a woman between 35 and 50 years old with acute COVID-19.

This clone was counted between two and nine times. The chain has TRBV19 and TRBJ1-2; D call uncertain. Trimming cost V 3 bases and J 4 bases, with 21 bases left between them. Germline CDR1 and CDR2: LNHDA and SQIVND (reference sequence). The CDR3 sequence is 17 residues long. Written as DNA, the CDR3 is TGTGCCAGTAGTATTTCACAACACGCCAGACAAAGCTATGGCTACACCTTC. Its protein is CASSISQHARQSYGYTF.

In its sample, this clone was seen once. The V and J genes are TRBV19 and TRBJ2-5; TRBD2 might be the D (5 bases). Germline V gene sequence: CDR1 LNHDA, CDR2 SQIVND (reference sequence). The length of the CDR3 is 13 residues. V was clipped by 3 bases and J by 2 bases, with 7 bases between them. The CDR3 DNA reads TGTGCCAGTAGTATTAGAGGGCAAGAGACCCAGTACTTC. Protein product: CASSIRGQETQYF. Complete variable domain (other parts from reference TRBV19 and TRBJ2-5): DGGITQSPKYLFRKEGQNVTLSCEQNLNHDAMYWYRQDPGQGLRLIYYSQIVNDFQKGDIAEGYSVSREKKESFPLTVTSAQKNPTAFYLCASSIRGQETQYFGPGTRLLVL.

This sequence joins TRBV7-3 and TRBJ2-3; D is unresolved. V lost 4 bases, J lost 0 bases, and 11 bases lay in between. This CDR3 is 15 amino acids long. The V gene's germline CDR1 is SGHTA and CDR2 FQGTGA. The CDR3 region is CASSSDPGSTDTQYF. In DNA form, the CDR3 reads TGTGCCAGCAGCTCAGACCCCGGGAGCACAGATACGCAGTATTTT.

This clone has just a few counts. The rearrangement uses TRBV11-1 and TRBJ1-1; TRBD1 might be the D (6 bases). Per the germline V gene, CDR1 is SGHAT and CDR2 is FQDESV (reference sequence). V was pared by 0 bases and J by 5 bases, with 13 bases between. The CDR3 runs 15 residues. The CDR3 protein is CASSLATGVPTEAFF. CDR3 DNA sequence: TGTGCCAGCAGCTTAGCGACAGGAGTCCCGACTGAAGCTTTCTTT.

CDR3 in DNA: TGCGCCAGCAGCGTCGACAGGGGGACTAACTATGGCTACACCTTC. Its translation is CASSVDRGTNYGYTF. The J gene is TRBJ1-2, the V gene TRBV5-1; TRBD1 agrees at 9 bases. The CDR3 length is 15 residues. Germline lookup yields CDR1 SGHRS and CDR2 YFSETQ. Trimming took 4 bases from V and 0 from J; bases not matched to a gene: 4.

Only one count was recorded for this clone. The chain carries TRBV29-1 and TRBJ2-2; 11 bases map to TRBD2. Germline V lookup: CDR1 SQVTM, CDR2 ANQGSEA. The CDR3 sequence is 16 residues long. Trimming removed 5 bases from V and 1 base from J; junction bases left unmatched: 6. This CDR3 is CSVSLTSGVNTGELFF. CDR3 coding DNA: TGCAGCGTTAGTCTGACTAGCGGGGTGAACACCGGGGAGCTGTTTTTT.

V is TRBV28 and J is TRBJ1-5, with 7 bases fitting TRBD1. Germline-derived CDR1 and CDR2 are MDHEN and SYDVKM. This CDR3 has 15 amino acids. V shed 6 bases and J 7 bases; nucleotides not matched to a gene: 12. This chain's CDR3 is CASRPTGIGPQPQHF. CDR3 sequence (DNA): TGTGCCAGCAGGCCGACAGGGATCGGCCCACAGCCCCAGCATTTT.

This clone occurred a few times. The rearrangement uses TRBV6-5 and TRBJ2-3; 7 bases agree with TRBD1. J gave up 4 bases and V 6 bases, and 10 bases lay outside the gene matches. CDR3 length: 15 residues. Germline CDR1 MNHEY, CDR2 SVGAGI. The CDR3 region is CASRHSRGIADTQYF. Here the CDR3 DNA reads TGTGCCAGCAGACATAGCAGGGGGATCGCAGATACGCAGTATTTT.

The rearrangement links TRBV3-1 (or the pseudogene TRBV3-2) to TRBJ2-7; the match to TRBD2 covers 11 bases. The ends lost 4 bases at V and 7 bases at J; junction bases unmatched: 9. In germline, CDR1 is LGHDT, CDR2 YNNKEL (reference sequence). This CDR3 is 15 amino acids long. DNA for the CDR3: TGTGCCAGCAGCCCCTTAGCGGGAGGGGATCGGGAGCAGTACTTC. Translated, it gives CASSPLAGGDREQYF.

The V gene is TRBV5-4, the J gene TRBJ1-2; D is unclear. This CDR3 comprises 12 residues. Germline V gene data show CDR1 as SGHNT and CDR2 as YYREEE (reference sequence). V was clipped by 5 bases and J by 6 bases, with 11 bases between them. The CDR3 protein is CASRSLRDGYTF. The CDR3 DNA reads as TGTGCCAGCAGATCCCTTCGGGATGGCTACACCTTC.

The CDR3 coding sequence is TGTGCCAGCAGCTTAATAGCGGAGTCCTACGAGCAGTACTTC. It is translated as CASSLIAESYEQYF. The V call is TRBV7-2, the J call TRBJ2-7; possible D gene TRBD2, 6 bases. This CDR3 region has 14 residues. Germline-derived CDR1 and CDR2 are SGHTA and FQGNSA. V was shortened by 2 bases and J by 1 base, with 9 bases between the two germline ends.

The chain employs TRBV5-1 and TRBJ1-1; D not certain. Germline V gene data show CDR1 as SGHRS and CDR2 as YFSETQ. CDR3 length equals 14 residues. V lost 0 bases and J 1 base, leaving 7 bases between the germline ends. Here the CDR3 reads CASSLAAENTEAFF. CDR3 DNA: TGCGCCAGCAGCTTGGCCGCGGAGAACACTGAAGCTTTCTTT.

The rearrangement uses TRBV30 and TRBJ1-2; no clear D gene. Germline values: CDR1 GTSNPN, CDR2 SVGIG (reference sequence). The V end was cut by 2 bases, the J end by 8 bases, with 15 bases between. CDR3 length: 13 amino acids. The CDR3 DNA reads as TGTGCCTGGAGTTTGGACTCGGGAAGAGGCTACACCTTC. Its protein product is CAWSLDSGRGYTF.

This chain uses TRBV19 with TRBJ1-2; no clear D gene. This CDR3 is built from 12 residues. V lost 4 bases and J lost 2, with 5 bases in between. Looked up from germline, CDR1 is LNHDA and CDR2 is SQIVND (reference sequence). In nucleotides, the CDR3 is TGTGCCAGTAGTAACCAGAACTATGGCTACACCTTC. Its translation: CASSNQNYGYTF.

The chain carries TRBV5-6 and TRBJ2-2; D is possibly TRBD1 (7 bases). Germline V CDR1 and CDR2: SGHDT, YYEEEE. The CDR3 totals 15 residues. The V and J ends lost 0 bases and 6 bases respectively, with 12 bases between them. CDR3 in DNA: TGTGCCAGCAGCTTGGACAGGGGAGGCCCCGGGGAGCTGTTTTTT. Translated, it gives CASSLDRGGPGELFF.

A single count supports this clone. The V gene is TRBV5-4, the J gene TRBJ2-7, with 9 bases lining up with TRBD1. The V and J ends lost 4 bases and 7 bases, in that order; junction bases with no gene match: 15. This CDR3 has 16 residues. Germline V gene data show CDR1 as SGHNT and CDR2 as YYREEE (reference sequence). The CDR3 sequence is CASSQGQGSVGAEQYF. DNA for the CDR3: TGTGCCAGCAGCCAGGGACAGGGATCAGTCGGGGCTGAGCAGTACTTC.